This T cell receptor beta chain appears in the sequencing data of a study of T cell responses to AZD1222 COVID-19 vaccine. Points from the study as a whole: Seropositivity was recorded at baseline in only five to seven AZD1222 recipients. Repertoire sampling was restricted to post-peak T cell response timepoints. As reported, nearly half of all spike-specific TCRs target variant regions that are unmutated. A rise in Spike-specific TCR breadth and depth followed two AZD1222 doses.

For this clone: Its target is unknown.

V lost 1 base and J lost 5; bases outside the gene matches: 6. The germline V gene encodes CDR1 SGHRS and CDR2 YFSETQ. The CDR3 sequence is 16 residues long. Clones were sequenced by immunoSEQ multiplex PCR, and TCRdb holds only the in-frame ones, with some missing. The sample yields 58,000 or so clones, 65% to 90% seen once. The TCR sequence derives from an adult who received the AZD1222 COVID-19 vaccine. The chain carries TRBV5-1 and TRBJ2-1; 10 bases map to TRBD2. This sample comprised peripheral blood, obtained 28 days after the second AZD1222 dose. CDR3 residues: CASSLSPSGGDNEQFF. The CDR3 bases are TGCGCCAGCAGCTTGTCCCCCAGCGGGGGGGACAATGAGCAGTTCTTC.